Listed below are T cell receptor beta chains from one sample, sequenced in a study of T cells after yellow fever vaccination. TCRdb reprocessed the 5' RACE reads via MiXCR and lists one record per CDR3 protein. Of just under 600,000 distinct CDR3 sequences listed, 13% are singletons. The source was PBMCs, collected on the day of the yellow fever booster vaccination. Every receptor here comes from a man aged 30 to 39 who received the YFV17D yellow fever vaccine. CDR3s include the opening cysteine and the closing phenylalanine or tryptophan. The D gene is left open where the match is weak. A clone size is listed for some rows: how often the clone was seen (once, few, many), or a class if it is expanded.

V gene,clone size,D gene,J gene,CDR3 DNA,CDR3 protein
TRBV28,NA,TRBD2,TRBJ2-1,TGTGCCAGCAGCCGGACTAGCGGGAGGGCCAGGAATGAGCAGTTCTTC,CASSRTSGRARNEQFF
TRBV5-1,NA,TRBD1,TRBJ2-7,TGCGCCAGCAGCTCGGGCAGGGGGTGGCACGAGCAGTACTTC,CASSSGRGWHEQYF
TRBV20-1,many,NA,TRBJ1-5,TGCAGTGCACTGGGACATAGCAATCAGCCCCAGCATTTT,CSALGHSNQPQHF
TRBV11-1,NA,TRBD2,TRBJ2-1,TGTGCCAGCAGCTTACTTTCGCTAGCGGGAGTTATCTCCTACAATGAGCAGTTCTTC,CASSLLSLAGVISYNEQFF
TRBV15,NA,TRBD2,TRBJ2-7,TGTGCCACCAGCTCAAGGGTCGGACTAGCGGGAGTTAGCACCTACGAGCAGTACTTC,CATSSRVGLAGVSTYEQYF
TRBV20-1,few,NA,TRBJ2-1,TGCAGTGCAATACAGGGGGGGCGGTACAATGAGCAGTTCTTC,CSAIQGGRYNEQFF
TRBV5-4,few,TRBD2,TRBJ2-3,TGTGCCAGCAGCGGCCCGGGACTAGCGGTCACAGATACGCAGTATTTT,CASSGPGLAVTDTQYF
TRBV11-2,few,NA,TRBJ2-1,TGTGCCAGCAGCTCACCCAGGGGCGGACTTATTTCCCGTAACAATGAGCAGTTCTTC,CASSSPRGGLISRNNEQFF
TRBV7-2,NA,NA,TRBJ2-3,TGTGCCAGCAGCTTAGACTTCTCGGGTACGCAGTATTTT,CASSLDFSGTQYF
TRBV5-1,few,NA,TRBJ1-2,TGCGCCAGCAATACGGGCCCCCCCGCGTATGGCTACACCTTC,CASNTGPPAYGYTF
TRBV20-1,few,TRBD2,TRBJ2-1,TGCAGTGCTAGGCCGACTAGCAGCTCCTACAATGAGCAGTTCTTC,CSARPTSSSYNEQFF
TRBV4-3,NA,NA,TRBJ2-3,TGCGCCAGCAGCCAAAAGACGGGAAAGACAGATACGCAGTATTTT,CASSQKTGKTDTQYF
TRBV20-1,few,NA,TRBJ2-1,TGCAGTGCTAGAGATTATGTGGGGCCCTCCTACAATGAGCAGTTCTTC,CSARDYVGPSYNEQFF
TRBV7-2,few,NA,TRBJ2-4,TGTGCCAGCAGCCACCCCGGGACAAACATTCAGTACTTC,CASSHPGTNIQYF
TRBV28,few,NA,TRBJ1-2,TGTGCCAGCAGTTTTGGATTCTATGGCTACACCTTC,CASSFGFYGYTF
TRBV27,NA,TRBD2,TRBJ2-3,TGTGCCAGCAGTCCTACCGGACTAGCGGGAGGGGCAGATACGCAGTATTTT,CASSPTGLAGGADTQYF
TRBV21-1,few,NA,TRBJ1-1,TGTGCCAGCATCGGAGGAGGCCAGGGAAGTGATGAAGCTTTCTTT,CASIGGGQGSDEAFF
TRBV5-1,NA,TRBD2,TRBJ2-7,TGCGCCAGCAACCAACTAGCGGGAGGGCCTCATTTCGAGCAGTACTTC,CASNQLAGGPHFEQYF
TRBV5-4,NA,NA,TRBJ2-7,TGTGCCAGCAGCTTAGGCCCAAAAGGAGACGAGCAGTACTTC,CASSLGPKGDEQYF
TRBV6-1,few,NA,TRBJ1-4,TGTGCCAGCAGCCCCTTAGCGCCGGAGGAAAAACTGTTTTTT,CASSPLAPEEKLFF
TRBV28,few,NA,TRBJ1-2,TGTGCCAGCAGTCTGACCACAGGAGCTAACTATGGCTACACCTTC,CASSLTTGANYGYTF
TRBV27,NA,TRBD2,TRBJ2-1,TGTGCCAGCAGTGTCAGGGGGGCTAGCGGGAGTTATTTCTACAATGAGCAGTTCTTC,CASSVRGASGSYFYNEQFF
TRBV4-2,NA,TRBD1,TRBJ2-7,TGTGCCAGCAGCCAAGTGGGACAGGGGAACGAGCAGTACTTC,CASSQVGQGNEQYF
TRBV11-2,few,TRBD2,TRBJ2-7,TGTGCCAGCAGCCAAACCGGGACTAGCGGGAGGGCCTCCTACGAGCAGTACTTC,CASSQTGTSGRASYEQYF
TRBV7-6,NA,NA,TRBJ1-5,TGTGCCTCATCGGGTGGGGTAAACGGTCAGCCCCAGCATTTT,CASSGGVNGQPQHF
TRBV5-1,NA,TRBD2,TRBJ2-2,TGCGCCAGCAGCCCCCAAGCGGGAGGCACCGGGGAGCTGTTTTTT,CASSPQAGGTGELFF
TRBV12-3/TRBV12-4,few,TRBD2,TRBJ2-2,TGTGCCAGCACGGTGGGACTAGCGGGAGTCGGGGAGCTGTTTTTT,CASTVGLAGVGELFF
TRBV29-1,NA,NA,TRBJ2-7,TGCAGCGGGGTCGGGTCCACCTACGAGCAGTACTTC,CSGVGSTYEQYF
TRBV12-3/TRBV12-4,few,NA,TRBJ2-1,TGTGTGGCGGGACAAAACTACAATGAGCAGTTCTTC,CVAGQNYNEQFF